This T cell receptor (beta chain) was profiled in a study of T-cell reconstitution after alpha-beta-depleted transplantation in children (dated by TCRdb to 2015 to 2016). At the level of the whole study: Using TCR repertoire profiling, the study quantitatively followed how T-cell immune reconstitution unfolded in children after TCRalphabeta/CD19-depleted allogeneic hematopoietic cell transplantation.

As concerns this clonotype: This clone's antigen is unknown. No base quality information exists; no much larger clone differs at one position.

Preparation of the library involved PCR. Sequenced using an Illumina HiSeq 2500. Molecular barcoding was employed in the preparation of TCR libraries, with unique molecular identifiers being used to normalize TCRbeta repertoire quantification. TCRdb reworked the public reads: Q25 trimming with fastp, MiXCR clone assembly, productive beta chains retained. Entries are consolidated by CDR3 protein sequence, retaining the most common genes and DNA. The sample contains hundreds of thousands of distinct CDR3 sequences, 15% to 20% of them found a single time. The top ten clonotypes cover just under 30% of the sample. Summary of the overall study and its limitations: Over the following months the frequencies of hyperexpanded clones went down, and after one year T-cell counts and TCRbeta diversity were mostly credited to newly produced T cells. In some patients, the high TCRbeta diversity seen at day 60 was put down to recipient T cells and intrathymic progenitors that had survived conditioning. About two months after transplant, the apparently early recovery of alphabetaT-cell counts reportedly depended on just several hundred clones that had expanded rapidly and came from non-depleted graft cells.

The meaning of the sample's treatment or condition label: allogeneic hematopoietic cell transplantation with graft depleted of TCRalphabeta T cells and CD19 B cells. TCRalphabeta/CD19-depleted allogeneic hematopoietic cell grafts were given to the transplant recipients, all of whom were children. The source material was PBMCs, mostly from graft donor cells, sampled 360 days after TCRalphabeta/CD19-depleted stem cell transplant. The receptor's source is a boy under three years old who had a stem cell transplant for Wiskott-Aldrich syndrome, so the T cells may come from the graft donor.

The DNA sequence is as follows: TGCGCCAGCAGCCGCACGGGACAGACCTACGAGCAGTACTTC. This sequence encodes CASSRTGQTYEQYF. The chain is encoded by TRBV5-1 joined to TRBJ2-7; TRBD1 agrees with 7 junctional bases. Spanning cysteine to phenylalanine, the CDR3 consists of 14 amino acids. CDR3 DNA only is kept here, 42 bases in frame from base 1. Ends trimmed: V by 4 bases, J by 2 bases; bases unmatched to a gene: 6. CDR1 and CDR2, looked up from the germline V gene, are SGHRS and YFSETQ.